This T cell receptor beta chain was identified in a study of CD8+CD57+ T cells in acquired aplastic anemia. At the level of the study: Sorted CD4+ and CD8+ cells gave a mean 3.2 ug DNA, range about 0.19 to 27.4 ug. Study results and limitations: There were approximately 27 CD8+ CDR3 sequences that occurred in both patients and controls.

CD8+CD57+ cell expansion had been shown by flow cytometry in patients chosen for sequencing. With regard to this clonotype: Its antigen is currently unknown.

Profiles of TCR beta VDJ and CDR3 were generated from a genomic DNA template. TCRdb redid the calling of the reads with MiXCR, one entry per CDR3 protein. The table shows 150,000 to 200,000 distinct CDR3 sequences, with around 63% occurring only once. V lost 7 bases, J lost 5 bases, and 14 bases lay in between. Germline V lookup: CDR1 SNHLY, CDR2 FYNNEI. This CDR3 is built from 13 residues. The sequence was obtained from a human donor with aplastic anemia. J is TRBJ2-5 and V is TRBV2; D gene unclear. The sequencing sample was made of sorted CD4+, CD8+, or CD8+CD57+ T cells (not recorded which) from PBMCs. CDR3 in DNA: TGTGCCAGCACCCCGACATCTCCCGAGACCCAGTACTTC. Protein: CASTPTSPETQYF.